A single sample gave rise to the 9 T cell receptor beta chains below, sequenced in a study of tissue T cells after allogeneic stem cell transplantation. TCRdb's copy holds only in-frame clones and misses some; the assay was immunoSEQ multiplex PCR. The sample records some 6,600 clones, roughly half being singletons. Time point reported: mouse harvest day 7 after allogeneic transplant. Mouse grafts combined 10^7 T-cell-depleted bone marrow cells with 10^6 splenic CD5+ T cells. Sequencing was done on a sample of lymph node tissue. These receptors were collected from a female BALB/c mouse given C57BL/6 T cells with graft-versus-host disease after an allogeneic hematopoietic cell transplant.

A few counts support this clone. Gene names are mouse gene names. Partial CDR3 DNA: TGCACCTGCAGTGCAGAAGGCAGGGGGCGAGAAACGCTGTAT. Its translation: CTCSAEGRGRETLY. The whole CDR3 protein reads CTCSAEGRGRETLYF. The V gene is TRBV1, the J gene TRBJ2-3, with 8 bases matching TRBD1. The DNA ends 1 residue before the CDR3 does, and the rest of the CDR3 is filled in from the germline J gene. The CDR3 consists of 15 residues. CDR1 and CDR2 from the germline V gene are NSQYPW and LRSPGD (reference sequence). V was pared by 0 bases and J by 5 bases, with 4 bases of the junction left unmatched. The whole variable domain, remainder taken from reference TRBV1 and TRBJ2-3, is VTLLEQNPRWRLVPRGQAVNLRCILKNSQYPWMSWYQQDLQKQLQWLFTLRSPGDKEVKSLPGADYLATRVTDTELRLQVANMSQGRTLYCTCSAEGRGRETLYFGSGTRLTVL.

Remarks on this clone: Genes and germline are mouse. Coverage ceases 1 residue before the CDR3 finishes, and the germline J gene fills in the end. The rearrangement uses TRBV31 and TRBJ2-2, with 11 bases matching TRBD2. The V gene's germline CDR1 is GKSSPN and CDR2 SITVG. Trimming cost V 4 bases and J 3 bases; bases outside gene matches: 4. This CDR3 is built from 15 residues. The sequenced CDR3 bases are TGTGCCTGGAACTGGGGGGGCGGCGACACCGGGCAGCTCTAC. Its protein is CAWNWGGGDTGQLY. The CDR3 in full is CAWNWGGGDTGQLYF.

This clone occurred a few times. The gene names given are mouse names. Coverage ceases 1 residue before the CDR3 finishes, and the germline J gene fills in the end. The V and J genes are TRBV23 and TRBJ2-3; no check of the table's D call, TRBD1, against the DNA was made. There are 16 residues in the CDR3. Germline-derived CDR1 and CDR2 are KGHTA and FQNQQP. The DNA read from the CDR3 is TGCTCCAGCAGTCAATCGATAGGACAGGGTGCAGAAACGCTGTAT. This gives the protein CSSSQSIGQGAETLY. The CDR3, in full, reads CSSSQSIGQGAETLYF. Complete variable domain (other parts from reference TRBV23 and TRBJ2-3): DAAVTQKPRYLIKMKGQEAEMKCIPEKGHTAVFWYQQKQSKELKFLIYFQNQQPLDQIDMVKERFSAVCPSSSLCSLGIRTCEAEDSALYLCSSSQSIGQGAETLYFGSGTRLTVL.

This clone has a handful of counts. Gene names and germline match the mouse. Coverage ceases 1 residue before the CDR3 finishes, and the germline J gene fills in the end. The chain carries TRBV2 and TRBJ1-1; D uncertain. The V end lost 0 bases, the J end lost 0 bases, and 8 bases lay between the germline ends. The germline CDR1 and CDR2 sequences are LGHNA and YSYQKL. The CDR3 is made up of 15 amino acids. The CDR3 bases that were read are TGTGCCAGCAGCCAAGAGGGCAGATCAAACACAGAAGTCTTC. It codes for CASSQEGRSNTEVF. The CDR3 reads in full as CASSQEGRSNTEVFF. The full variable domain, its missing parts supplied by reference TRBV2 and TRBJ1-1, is DPKIIQKPKYLVAVTGSEKILICEQYLGHNAMYWYRQSAKKPLEFMFSYSYQKLMDNQTASSRFQPQSSKKNHLDLQITALKPDDSATYFCASSQEGRSNTEVFFGKGTRLTVV.

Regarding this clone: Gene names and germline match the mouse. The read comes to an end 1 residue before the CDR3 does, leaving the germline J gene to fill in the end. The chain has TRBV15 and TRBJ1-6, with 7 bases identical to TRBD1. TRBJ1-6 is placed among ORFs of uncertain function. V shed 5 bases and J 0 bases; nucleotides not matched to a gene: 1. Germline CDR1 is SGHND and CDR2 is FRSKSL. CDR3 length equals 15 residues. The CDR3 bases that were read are TGTGCCAGCAGTAACAGGGGTTCCTATAATTCGCCCCTCTAC. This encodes CASSNRGSYNSPLY. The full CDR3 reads CASSNRGSYNSPLYF.

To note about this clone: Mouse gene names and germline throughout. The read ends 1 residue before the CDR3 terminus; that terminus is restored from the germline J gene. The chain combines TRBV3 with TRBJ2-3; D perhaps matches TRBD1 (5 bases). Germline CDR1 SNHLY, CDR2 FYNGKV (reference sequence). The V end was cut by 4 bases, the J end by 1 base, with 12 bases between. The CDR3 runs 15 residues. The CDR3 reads CASSSQGSGAETLYF. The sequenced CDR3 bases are TGTGCCAGCAGCTCTCAGGGATCTGGTGCAGAAACGCTGTAT.

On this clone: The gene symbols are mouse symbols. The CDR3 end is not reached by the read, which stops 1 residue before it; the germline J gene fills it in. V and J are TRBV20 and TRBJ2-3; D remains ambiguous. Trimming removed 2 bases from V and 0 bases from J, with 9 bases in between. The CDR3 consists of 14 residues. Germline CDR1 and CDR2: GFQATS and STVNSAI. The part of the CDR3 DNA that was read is TGTGGTGCTAGGCCCCGGAGGAGTGCAGAAACGCTGTAT. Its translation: CGARPRRSAETLY. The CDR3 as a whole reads CGARPRRSAETLYF.

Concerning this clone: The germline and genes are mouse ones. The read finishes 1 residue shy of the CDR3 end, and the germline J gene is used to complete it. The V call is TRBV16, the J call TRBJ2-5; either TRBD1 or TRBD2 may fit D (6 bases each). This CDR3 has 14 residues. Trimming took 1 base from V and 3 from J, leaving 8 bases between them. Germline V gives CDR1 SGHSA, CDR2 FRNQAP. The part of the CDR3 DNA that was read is TGTGCAAGCAGCTTAGCGGGGGCTCAAGACACCCAGTAC. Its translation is CASSLAGAQDTQY. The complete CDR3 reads CASSLAGAQDTQYF.

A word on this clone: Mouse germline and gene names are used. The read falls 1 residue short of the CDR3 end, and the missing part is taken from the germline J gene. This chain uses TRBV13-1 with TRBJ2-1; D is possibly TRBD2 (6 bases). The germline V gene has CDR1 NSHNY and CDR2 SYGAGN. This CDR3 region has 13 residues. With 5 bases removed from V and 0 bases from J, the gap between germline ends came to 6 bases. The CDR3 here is CASSWGNYAEQFF. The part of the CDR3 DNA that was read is TGTGCCAGCAGCTGGGGTAACTATGCTGAGCAGTTC.